This passage covers 16 T cell receptor beta chains from one sample sequenced in a study of blood T cell repertoires in COVID-19. Clones were sequenced by immunoSEQ multiplex PCR, and TCRdb holds only the in-frame ones, with some missing. The repertoire holds 65,000 to 75,000 clones, with 70% to 75% as singletons. The sample was peripheral blood. Source of these receptors: a man aged 65 to 85 with acute or convalescent COVID-19.

The chain is built from TRBV6-5 and TRBJ2-7, with D perhaps matching TRBD2 (7 bases). Germline lookup yields CDR1 MNHEY and CDR2 SVGAGI. The germline V and J ends were trimmed by 10 bases and 0 bases, with 19 bases remaining between them. The CDR3 has 15 amino acids. In nucleotides, the CDR3 is TGTGCCACCGCCCTTGGGGGCGGGAGCTCCTACGAGCAGTACTTC. Its translation is CATALGGGSSYEQYF.

The rearrangement joins TRBV3-1 (or the pseudogene TRBV3-2) to TRBJ2-5, with D tentatively TRBD1 (6 bases). This CDR3 region has 16 residues. V shed 4 bases and J shed 5 bases, with 20 bases lying between them. The germline V gene encodes CDR1 LGHDT and CDR2 YNNKEL (reference sequence). The CDR3: CASSLHGTQGSETQYF. In DNA form, the CDR3 reads TGTGCCAGCAGCCTGCACGGGACGCAGGGGAGTGAGACCCAGTACTTC.

The J gene is TRBJ2-5, the V gene TRBV7-3; 8 positions match TRBD2. The CDR3 spans 15 residues. After removal of 2 bases from V and 4 bases from J, the junction contained 6 bases not matched to a gene. Germline lookup yields CDR1 SGHTA and CDR2 FQGTGA. CDR3: CASSLLAGGLETQYF. CDR3 DNA sequence: TGTGCCAGCAGCTTACTCGCGGGGGGATTAGAGACCCAGTACTTC.

The CDR3 spells CATSDLLGDSYGYTF. The CDR3 nucleotides are TGTGCCACCAGTGATTTATTGGGGGACAGCTATGGCTACACCTTC. The rearrangement links TRBV24-1 to TRBJ1-2; 7 bases are a match to TRBD1. The CDR3 covers 15 residues. Germline lookup yields CDR1 KGHDR and CDR2 SFDVKD. J was trimmed by 4 bases and V by 1 base; bases with no gene match: 5.

The chain joins TRBV6-5 to TRBJ2-7, with D maybe TRBD1 (6 bases). CDR1 MNHEY and CDR2 SVGAGI come from the germline V gene. The CDR3 covers 14 residues. Trimming cost V 8 bases and J 6 bases, with 20 bases left between them. CDR3 sequence (DNA): TGTGCCAGCGTAAGACAGGTGGGGGCTCTCGAGCAGTACTTC. This codes for CASVRQVGALEQYF.

V and J are TRBV2 and TRBJ2-3, with 10 bases aligning to TRBD2. The J segment lost 4 bases and the V segment lost 6 bases, leaving 7 bases of the junction unmatched. CDR3 size: 15 residues. Germline assignment: CDR1 SNHLY and CDR2 FYNNEI. In DNA, the CDR3 is TGTGCCAGCAGGCAAGCGGGAGGGCCAGCAGATACGCAGTATTTT. It specifies CASRQAGGPADTQYF.

V usage is TRBV25-1 and J usage is TRBJ2-7; the match to TRBD1 covers 9 bases. Germline values: CDR1 MGHDK, CDR2 SYGVNS. The CDR3 is 14 amino acids. Germline trimming cut 4 bases from V and 5 bases from J; bases unmatched to any gene: 6. This CDR3 reads CASSAPRDRDEQYF. The CDR3 coding sequence is TGTGCCAGCAGTGCACCCCGGGACAGGGACGAGCAGTACTTC.

The genes are TRBV5-4 and TRBJ2-3, with 7 bases identical to TRBD2. There are 15 residues in the CDR3. Germline lookup yields CDR1 SGHNT and CDR2 YYREEE (reference sequence). V lost 3 bases, J lost 4 bases, and 8 bases stayed unmatched. The CDR3 sequence: CASSYAGVGADTQYF. The CDR3 bases are TGTGCCAGCAGCTACGCGGGAGTAGGGGCAGATACGCAGTATTTT.

The chain couples TRBV5-6 to TRBJ1-2, with 7 bases identical to TRBD1. The CDR3 is 15 residues long. The V gene end was trimmed by 4 bases and the J gene end by 4 bases; junction bases not matched to a gene: 10. Germline lookup yields CDR1 SGHDT and CDR2 YYEEEE. The CDR3 sequence is CASSIGYRGVYGYTF. Written as DNA, the CDR3 is TGTGCCAGCAGCATAGGATACAGGGGAGTCTATGGCTACACCTTC.

In this sample, this clone turned up a few times. The chain employs TRBV18 and TRBJ1-4; TRBD1 aligns across 7 bases. V trimming: 0 bases; J trimming: 6 bases; junction bases outside the gene matches: 7. The length of the CDR3 is 16 residues. Germline CDR1 reads KGHSH; CDR2 reads LQKENI. The CDR3 DNA reads TGTGCCAGCTCACCACCCTTCGGGACAGAGTATGAAAAACTGTTTTTT. Its translation: CASSPPFGTEYEKLFF.

The V and J genes are TRBV20-1 and TRBJ2-1, with a weak D call TRBD2 (6 bases). The CDR3 runs to 14 residues. Between the trimmed V and J ends, which lost 3 bases and 7 bases, there was a span of 16 bases. Germline CDR1 and CDR2: DFQATT and SNEGSKA (reference sequence). The CDR3 loop reads CSASLAQKGNEQFF. DNA of the CDR3: TGCAGTGCTAGTCTAGCGCAAAAGGGGAATGAGCAGTTCTTC.

The CDR3 protein is CASIRDRAHSPLHF. DNA of the CDR3: TGTGCCAGCATTCGGGACAGGGCTCATTCACCCCTCCACTTT. The genes are TRBV28 and TRBJ1-6; 9 nucleotides match TRBD1. Trimming took 7 bases from V and 8 from J; bases not matched to a gene: 6. The length of the CDR3 is 14 residues. Per germline, CDR1 MDHEN and CDR2 SYDVKM. Supplemented by reference TRBV28 and TRBJ1-6, the full variable domain reads DVKVTQSSRYLVKRTGEKVFLECVQDMDHENMFWYRQDPGLGLRLIYFSYDVKMKEKGDIPEGYSVSREKKERFSLILESASTNQTSMYLCASIRDRAHSPLHFGNGTRLTVT.

The chain couples TRBV10-3 to TRBJ2-1; 12 nucleotides align to TRBD2. Germline CDR1 ENHRY, CDR2 SYGVKD. V shed 6 bases and J 8 bases; nucleotides not matched to a gene: 5. The CDR3 is 14 amino acids. The CDR3 DNA sequence: TGTGCCATCAGGCTAGCGGGAGGGCCGGATGAGCAGTTCTTC. Protein product: CAIRLAGGPDEQFF.

J is TRBJ1-6 and V is TRBV5-1, with no clear D. The CDR3 is made up of 15 amino acids. Germline CDR1 is SGHRS and CDR2 is YFSETQ. V lost 0 bases to trimming and J lost 7 bases, with 11 bases between them. DNA for the CDR3: TGCGCCAGCAGCTTGGCCTTACTGAAAAATTCACCCCTCCACTTT. Its translation: CASSLALLKNSPLHF.

The rearrangement links TRBV11-2 to TRBJ2-1; 10 bases are a match to TRBD2. Germline values: CDR1 SGHAT, CDR2 FQNNGV. The V segment lost 3 bases and the J segment 7 bases; nucleotides outside the gene matches: 6. The CDR3 extends over 15 amino acids. The CDR3 bases are TGTGCCAGCAGCTTTGGCACTAGCGGGATGAATGAGCAGTTCTTC. Amino acids: CASSFGTSGMNEQFF.

In its sample, this clone was seen once. CDR3 DNA sequence: TGTGCCAGCAGTGAAGGACTGAGTTCACCCCTCCACTTT. Residues: CASSEGLSSPLHF. This chain uses TRBV2 with TRBJ1-6; D is ambiguous. This CDR3 has 13 amino acids. CDR1 and CDR2 from the germline V gene are SNHLY and FYNNEI. V lost 1 base to trimming and J lost 9 bases, with 7 bases between them.